Each of the 27 T cell receptor beta chains below was sequenced from the same sample in a study of neurological immune-mediated disorders. MiXCR, applied by TCRdb to the 5' RACE reads, yields one record per CDR3 protein. The table has under 60,000 distinct CDR3 sequences, 16% seen once; the top ten hold about 4.7%. Sample: PBMCs. The receptors come from a man aged 55 to 70 in good health.

This clonotype was recorded many times. J is TRBJ2-5 and V is TRBV5-1, with D uncertain. Trimming took off 1 base at V and 1 base at J, with 8 bases between the two ends. Germline V gives CDR1 SGHRS, CDR2 YFSETQ. The CDR3 has 14 amino acids. CDR3 sequence (DNA): TGCGCCAGCAGCTTGACAGAATTCCAAGAGACCCAGTACTTC. It encodes CASSLTEFQETQYF.

This clonotype was detected many times. V is TRBV20-1 and J is TRBJ1-1; 7 bases agree with TRBD1. Germline-derived CDR1 and CDR2 are DFQATT and SNEGSKA (reference sequence). The CDR3 consists of 13 residues. J lost 5 bases, V lost 3 bases, and 6 bases had no gene match. The CDR3 coding sequence is TGCAGTGCTAGGACAGGGTCAAAAACTGAAGCTTTCTTT. This codes for CSARTGSKTEAFF.

This clonotype was detected ten times or more. The rearrangement links TRBV20-1 to TRBJ1-1; D uncertain. Germline lookup yields CDR1 DFQATT and CDR2 SNEGSKA (reference sequence). The length of the CDR3 is 13 residues. Trimming pared 3 bases from V and 2 bases from J, leaving 10 bases between. CDR3 protein: CSARSTVNTEAFF. The CDR3 DNA follows: TGCAGTGCTAGGTCGACGGTAAACACTGAAGCTTTCTTT.

This clonotype was observed many times. The gene calls are TRBV27 and TRBJ2-7; tentative D call: TRBD2 (6 bases). The CDR3 extends over 14 amino acids. Germline CDR1 reads MNHEY; CDR2 reads SMNVEV (reference sequence). Between the trimmed V and J ends, which lost 0 bases and 6 bases, there was a span of 12 bases. CDR3 DNA: TGTGCCAGCAGTTTATCGACCCTAGCGTCCGAGCAGTACTTC. The encoded protein is CASSLSTLASEQYF.

This clonotype was seen at least ten times. The chain employs TRBV12-3 or TRBV12-4 and TRBJ2-2; TRBD1 matches at 7 bases. J lost 2 bases, V lost 6 bases, and 9 bases had no gene match. The CDR3 is 16 amino acids. CDR3 in DNA: TGTGCCAGCAGCGCCGGGACAGCAATCAACACCGGGGAGCTGTTTTTT. It is translated as CASSAGTAINTGELFF.

This clonotype came up many times. This chain joins TRBV5-1 and TRBJ2-2; TRBD1 matches at 7 bases. V lost 3 bases to trimming and J lost 2 bases; unmatched junction nucleotides: 10. The V gene's germline CDR1 is SGHRS and CDR2 YFSETQ. The CDR3 extends over 17 amino acids. For the CDR3, the DNA is TGCGCCAGCAGCTCGTCGTTGGGGGACAGAAACACCGGGGAGCTGTTTTTT. The encoded protein is CASSSSLGDRNTGELFF.

This clonotype was detected many times. V is TRBV12-3 or TRBV12-4 and J is TRBJ2-1; 7 bases fit TRBD2. Germline trimming cut 6 bases from V and 5 bases from J; bases unmatched to any gene: 7. The CDR3 is 14 residues long. The CDR3 loop is CASSHRLANNEQFF. The DNA of the CDR3 is TGTGCCAGCAGCCACAGACTAGCCAACAATGAGCAGTTCTTC.

This rearrangement joins TRBV7-9 to TRBJ2-6; D unresolved. V lost 5 bases and J 4 bases, leaving 15 bases between the germline ends. The CDR3 totals 16 residues. The germline V gene encodes CDR1 SEHNR and CDR2 FQNEAQ (reference sequence). This CDR3 reads CASSRYSGRGANVLTF. CDR3 DNA: TGTGCCAGCAGCCGATACAGTGGGCGAGGGGCCAACGTCCTGACTTTC.

In this sample, this clonotype turned up many times. V and J are TRBV28 and TRBJ2-3, with no clear D. The CDR3 sequence is 16 residues long. The germline gives CDR1 MDHEN, CDR2 SYDVKM. V lost 4 bases, J lost 1 base, and 15 bases lay in between. The CDR3 loop is CASSSLGLTGTDTQYF. In DNA form, the CDR3 reads TGTGCCAGCAGTTCTCTCGGTCTTACGGGCACAGATACGCAGTATTTT.

This clonotype came up many times. The genes are TRBV18 and TRBJ2-6; D remains ambiguous. CDR1 and CDR2 (germline): KGHSH, LQKENI. The CDR3 covers 15 residues. Trimming shortened V by 3 bases and J by 0 bases, and 6 bases separated the two germline ends. The CDR3 sequence is CASSPAGSGANVLTF. The CDR3 coding sequence is TGTGCCAGCTCACCGGCAGGCTCTGGGGCCAACGTCCTGACTTTC.

As to this clonotype: A read error is possible here, since a much larger clone lies one base away. The chain employs TRBV7-2 and TRBJ2-1, with D uncertain. This CDR3 is 13 amino acids long. CDR1 and CDR2 (germline): SGHTA, FQGNSA. The CDR3 DNA is TGTGCCAGCAACTTAGTGGGTGCAGTTGAGCAGTTCTTC. This translates into CASNLVGAVEQFF.

This clonotype occurred many times. The V and J genes are TRBV10-3 and TRBJ2-1; 12 positions agree with TRBD2. With V trimmed by 4 bases and J by 6 bases, 4 bases remained unmatched. This CDR3 has 15 amino acids. CDR1 is ENHRY, CDR2 SYGVKD, per germline. The CDR3 loop reads CAISGLAGVPNEQFF. In DNA form, the CDR3 reads TGTGCCATCAGTGGACTAGCGGGAGTACCCAATGAGCAGTTCTTC.

This clonotype was observed at least ten times. The rearrangement joins TRBV5-1 to TRBJ2-3; D ambiguous. The CDR3 is made up of 13 amino acids. Germline V gives CDR1 SGHRS, CDR2 YFSETQ. V was shortened by 2 bases and J by 6 bases, with 10 bases between the two germline ends. The CDR3 here is CASSFFPGDTQYF. The CDR3 DNA is TGCGCCAGCAGCTTCTTCCCCGGCGATACGCAGTATTTT.

This clonotype was seen repeatedly, ten times or more. This chain joins TRBV5-1 and TRBJ1-5; D may be TRBD1 (5 bases). CDR3 length: 14 residues. Germline V gene sequence: CDR1 SGHRS, CDR2 YFSETQ. Trimming removed 0 bases at V and 7 bases at J, with 11 bases between. In DNA, the CDR3 is TGCGCCAGCAGCTTGGGCGGGGGAGGCCAGCCCCAGCATTTT. This gives the protein CASSLGGGGQPQHF.

This clonotype was picked up many times. The chain employs TRBV12-3 or TRBV12-4 and TRBJ2-1; 8 bases align to TRBD1. This CDR3 region has 15 residues. V trimming: 2 bases; J trimming: 3 bases; junction bases outside the gene matches: 3. Written as DNA, the CDR3 is TGTGCCAGCAGTTTAATGGGACAGGTCTACAATGAGCAGTTCTTC. Protein product: CASSLMGQVYNEQFF.

This clonotype was detected many times. The gene calls are TRBV27 and TRBJ1-4; perhaps TRBD1 as D (5 bases). The CDR3 has 15 amino acids. Trimming took 2 bases from V and 5 from J, leaving 12 bases between them. CDR1 MNHEY and CDR2 SMNVEV come from the germline V gene (reference sequence). Here the CDR3 reads CASSLTPRANEKLFF. The CDR3 region has the DNA TGTGCCAGCAGTTTAACCCCCAGGGCCAATGAAAAACTGTTTTTT.

The V call is TRBV29-1, the J call TRBJ2-6; D unresolved. V lost 5 bases, J lost 1 base, and 12 bases lay in between. Looked up from germline, CDR1 is SQVTM and CDR2 is ANQGSEA. The CDR3 runs 15 residues. For the CDR3, the DNA is TGCAGCGTTTGGTTCCGGTGGTCTGGGGCCAACGTCCTGACTTTC. Encoded protein: CSVWFRWSGANVLTF.

This clonotype was detected ten times or more. The V and J genes are TRBV20-1 and TRBJ1-1; D possibly corresponds to TRBD1 (5 bases). The CDR3 is 14 residues long. Germline CDR1 reads DFQATT; CDR2 reads SNEGSKA (reference sequence). The V end was cut by 5 bases, the J end by 6 bases, with 19 bases between. The CDR3 protein is CSAAQGPFKAEAFF. CDR3 nucleotides: TGCAGTGCTGCGCAGGGCCCCTTTAAGGCTGAAGCTTTCTTT.

The chain employs TRBV29-1 and TRBJ2-1; 11 nucleotides agree with TRBD2. V trimming: 2 bases; J trimming: 9 bases; junction bases outside the gene matches: 9. This CDR3 is 15 amino acids long. The germline V gene encodes CDR1 SQVTM and CDR2 ANQGSEA. CDR3 loop: CSVEFSGRGLGEQFF. CDR3 in DNA: TGCAGCGTTGAATTTAGCGGGAGGGGCCTCGGTGAGCAGTTCTTC.

This clonotype was observed at least ten times. This chain links TRBV9 with TRBJ2-1; TRBD2 agrees at 10 bases. The CDR3 consists of 15 residues. CDR1 and CDR2 (germline): SGDLS, YYNGEE. V lost 4 bases and J lost 2; bases outside the gene matches: 3. This CDR3 is CASSRAGGPYNEQFF. The CDR3 DNA reads TGTGCCAGCAGCAGAGCGGGAGGGCCCTACAATGAGCAGTTCTTC.

This clonotype was counted at least ten times. The gene calls are TRBV7-6 and TRBJ2-3; D assignment may be TRBD1 or TRBD2 (6 bases each). This CDR3 is built from 16 residues. Germline CDR1 reads SGHVS; CDR2 reads FNYEAQ. Trimming cost V 5 bases and J 3 bases, with 18 bases left between them. DNA for the CDR3: TGTGCCAGCAGCCTGGGAGGTGCAGGGGATACAGATACGCAGTATTTT. As protein: CASSLGGAGDTDTQYF.

This clonotype was found many times. V and J are TRBV7-2 and TRBJ2-5; 8 bases map to TRBD1. The CDR3 consists of 15 residues. V gave up 3 bases and J gave up 2 bases; unmatched junction bases: 5. Germline assignment: CDR1 SGHTA and CDR2 FQGNSA. Written as DNA, the CDR3 is TGTGCCAGCAGCTTCTCCGGGACAGGACAAGAGACCCAGTACTTC. Protein product: CASSFSGTGQETQYF.

This clonotype was counted ten times or more. The chain couples TRBV21-1 to TRBJ2-7. TRBV21-1 is listed as a pseudogene. CDR3 length: 14 residues. Here the CDR3 reads CASSNGLDEYEQYF. The CDR3 coding sequence is TGTGCCAGCAGCAACGGCCTAGATGAATACGAGCAGTACTTC.

The CDR3 DNA sequence: TGTGCCAGCAGTTTGGCGGGGACCTATGGCTACACCTTC. It encodes CASSLAGTYGYTF. This sequence joins TRBV28 and TRBJ1-2; possible D gene TRBD1, 5 bases. Per the germline V gene, CDR1 is MDHEN and CDR2 is SYDVKM. CDR3 length equals 13 residues. Trimming removed 3 bases from V and 4 bases from J, with 9 bases in between.

Ten or more counts support this clonotype. The V gene is TRBV10-3, the J gene TRBJ1-5, with a tentative D call TRBD1 (5 bases). CDR3 size: 17 residues. CDR1 ENHRY and CDR2 SYGVKD come from the germline V gene. V dropped 5 bases and J dropped 3 bases, with 20 bases sitting between them. CDR3 nucleotides: TGTGCCATCAGTAAGGGGTATGGCCAGGTTGACAATCAGCCCCAGCATTTT. Protein: CAISKGYGQVDNQPQHF.

The V call is TRBV29-1, the J call TRBJ2-1; 7 bases fit TRBD2. Germline V gene data show CDR1 as SQVTM and CDR2 as ANQGSEA. The CDR3 contains 12 residues. V was pared by 6 bases and J by 9 bases, with 8 bases of the junction left unmatched. In nucleotides, the CDR3 is TGCAGCGTGAAGGCGGGAGCGGGTGAGCAGTTCTTC. Protein: CSVKAGAGEQFF.

A few counts support this clonotype. This chain uses TRBV6-2 or TRBV6-3 with TRBJ2-7; unclear D gene. This CDR3 has 14 amino acids. The germline V gene has CDR1 MNHEY and CDR2 SVGEGT. Trimming left V 4 bases short and J 0 bases short, with 10 bases between. DNA of the CDR3: TGTGCCAGCAGTTCCCCGAAGGGCTCCTACGAGCAGTACTTC. Its protein product is CASSSPKGSYEQYF.